The 6 T cell receptor beta chains below come from one sample, sequenced in a study of blood T cell repertoires in COVID-19. Some clones are missing from TCRdb's copy, which holds only in-frame ones; the method was immunoSEQ multiplex PCR. Altogether 140,000 to 150,000 clones are present, more than 60% being singletons, with the ten largest covering 1.9%. Sequenced: peripheral blood. These receptors were obtained from a woman between 55 and 75 years old with acute or convalescent COVID-19.

The J gene is TRBJ2-1, the V gene TRBV27; D is unclear. With 5 bases removed from V and 7 bases from J, the gap between germline ends came to 18 bases. CDR1 and CDR2 (germline): MNHEY, SMNVEV (reference sequence). The CDR3 is 15 amino acids. The chain's CDR3 is CASSKLEPPFNEQFF. The DNA of the CDR3 is TGTGCCAGCAGTAAACTCGAGCCGCCATTTAATGAGCAGTTCTTC.

This chain joins TRBV28 and TRBJ1-2; 7 bases are a match to TRBD1. The germline CDR1 and CDR2 sequences are MDHEN and SYDVKM. The CDR3 is 15 residues long. The ends lost 0 bases at V and 5 bases at J; junction bases unmatched: 6. CDR3 sequence: CASSLWQGTAYGYTF. The CDR3 nucleotides are TGTGCCAGCAGTTTATGGCAGGGGACAGCGTATGGCTACACCTTC.

This clone was observed a single time. The chain employs TRBV11-2 and TRBJ2-7; 7 bases fit TRBD1. Germline CDR1 is SGHAT and CDR2 is FQNNGV. There are 15 residues in the CDR3. V trimming: 0 bases; J trimming: 3 bases; junction bases outside the gene matches: 5. The CDR3 coding sequence is TGTGCCAGCAGCTTAGACAGGGGGTTAGGCTACGAGCAGTACTTC. This translates into CASSLDRGLGYEQYF.

This clone was seen a single time. The J gene is TRBJ2-7, the V gene TRBV6-6, with D hard to call. CDR1 MNHNY and CDR2 SVGAGI come from the germline V gene (reference sequence). The V and J ends lost 3 bases and 4 bases respectively, with 7 bases between them. This CDR3 region has 12 residues. CDR3 amino acids: CASSYIVYEQYF. CDR3 DNA: TGTGCCAGCAGTTATATCGTTTACGAGCAGTACTTC.

V is TRBV30 and J is TRBJ2-3; 7 bases are a match to TRBD2. After removal of 0 bases from V and 6 bases from J, the junction contained 9 bases not matched to a gene. Per germline, CDR1 GTSNPN and CDR2 SVGIG (reference sequence). The CDR3 runs to 15 residues. CDR3 nucleotides: TGTGCCTGGAGTGTTGGTGGGAGGGGTAGGGATACGCAGTATTTT. Amino acids: CAWSVGGRGRDTQYF.

The chain uses TRBV9 and TRBJ2-1; 8 bases are shared with TRBD2. The trim removed 2 bases at V and 3 bases at J, leaving 10 bases unmatched. Per germline, CDR1 SGDLS and CDR2 YYNGEE. The CDR3 is 17 amino acids. The CDR3 coding sequence is TGTGCCAGCAGCGTGGGACCGGCGGGAGGCCGCTACAATGAGCAGTTCTTC. It specifies CASSVGPAGGRYNEQFF.